The 15 T cell receptor beta chains given below trace back to one sample, sequenced in a study of cytomegalovirus exposure and HLA in healthy donors. PCR primers comprised 60 Vbeta and 13 Jbeta primers. The table came from immunoSEQ multiplex PCR; TCRdb's copy has only in-frame clones and leaves some out. Among over 100,000 clones listed, 55% to 70% were seen once. Sequenced material: PBMCs. The receptors here all came from a young woman in good health and CMV-seronegative.

The CDR3: CASSQGGGLADTQYF. The CDR3 DNA follows: TGTGCCAGCAGTCAGGGGGGCGGATTGGCAGATACGCAGTATTTT. The V and J genes are TRBV28 and TRBJ2-3; weak D call: TRBD1 (7 bases). This CDR3 is built from 15 residues. The V and J ends lost 5 bases and 4 bases respectively, with 16 bases between them. The V gene's germline CDR1 is MDHEN and CDR2 SYDVKM.

In regard to this clone: One end of the junction is discordant with germline, which a read error may explain. The chain links TRBV7-2 to TRBJ2-7; possibly TRBD2 for D (5 bases). CDR1 and CDR2 from the germline V gene are SGHTA and FQGNSA. This CDR3 has 13 amino acids. In DNA form, the CDR3 reads TGTGCCAGCAGCGTAGCGAGCTCCTACGAGCAGTACTTC. Its translation is CASSVASSYEQYF. The full variable domain, completed using reference TRBV7-2 and TRBJ2-7, is GAGVSQSPSNKVTEKGKDVELRCDPISGHTALYWYRQSLGQGLEFLIYFQGNSAPDKSGLPSDRFSAERTGGSVSTLTIQRTQQEDSAVYLCASSVASSYEQYFGPGTRLTVT.

This chain joins TRBV4-2 and TRBJ1-4, with 9 bases lining up with TRBD1. V lost 0 bases, J lost 4 bases, and 6 bases stayed unmatched. CDR3 length equals 17 residues. Germline V CDR1 and CDR2: LGHNA, YNFKEQ. CDR3 region: CASSQDLWTGDNEKLFF. Written as DNA, the CDR3 is TGTGCCAGCAGCCAAGATCTCTGGACAGGGGATAATGAAAAACTGTTTTTT.

This clone was seen a handful of times. J is TRBJ2-1 and V is TRBV4-3, with TRBD2 matching over 8 bases. This CDR3 has 16 residues. CDR1 LGHNA and CDR2 YSLEER come from the germline V gene. The ends lost 1 base at V and 3 bases at J; junction bases unmatched: 5. Here the CDR3 reads CASSQGLAGYYNEQFF. In DNA, the CDR3 is TGCGCCAGCAGCCAAGGGCTAGCGGGCTACTACAATGAGCAGTTCTTC.

For the CDR3, the DNA is TGTGCCAGTAGTTGGGCGGGAGTTCCCTACAATGAGCAGTTCTTC. Residues: CASSWAGVPYNEQFF. This chain links TRBV19 with TRBJ2-1; TRBD2 matches 7 bases. The J segment lost 2 bases and the V segment lost 5 bases, leaving 6 bases of the junction unmatched. Germline values: CDR1 LNHDA, CDR2 SQIVND (reference sequence). The CDR3 is made up of 15 amino acids.

The rearrangement joins TRBV7-3 to TRBJ2-1, with 8 bases that match TRBD2. Germline CDR1 reads SGHTA; CDR2 reads FQGTGA. The length of the CDR3 is 15 residues. Trimming cost V 3 bases and J 6 bases; bases outside gene matches: 7. The CDR3 sequence is CASSFSGIRGNEQFF. The CDR3 region has the DNA TGTGCCAGCAGCTTTAGCGGGATCAGGGGCAATGAGCAGTTCTTC.

V gene TRBV6-1 combines with J gene TRBJ1-2; the D gene is possibly TRBD1 (5 bases). Trimming cost V 6 bases and J 2 bases, with 10 bases left between them. Germline lookup yields CDR1 MNHNS and CDR2 SASEGT. The CDR3 runs 13 residues. The CDR3 loop is CASSWTRNYGYTF. Here the CDR3 DNA reads TGTGCCAGCAGCTGGACAAGGAACTATGGCTACACCTTC.

This chain connects TRBV7-9 to TRBJ2-7; D gene ambiguous. Trimming pared 5 bases from V and 0 bases from J, leaving 8 bases between. Germline V lookup: CDR1 SEHNR, CDR2 FQNEAQ (reference sequence). The CDR3 is made up of 13 amino acids. CDR3 sequence: CASSVPGSYEQYF. The CDR3 DNA follows: TGTGCCAGCAGCGTACCGGGCTCCTACGAGCAGTACTTC.

V gene TRBV7-6 combines with J gene TRBJ1-2, with D unresolved. The CDR3 is made up of 13 amino acids. Per germline, CDR1 SGHVS and CDR2 FNYEAQ. Trimming cost V 6 bases and J 3 bases, with 11 bases left between them. CDR3 residues: CASSAGWDYGYTF. The CDR3 DNA follows: TGTGCCAGCAGTGCGGGCTGGGACTATGGCTACACCTTC.

This clone was counted between two and nine times. At one of its ends the junction is not consistent with the germline gene, which may arise from a read error. The chain is built from TRBV5-4 and TRBJ2-2, with 10 bases identical to TRBD2. The CDR3 is 16 residues long. From germline, CDR1 is SGHNT and CDR2 YYREEE (reference sequence). In nucleotides, the CDR3 is TGTGCCAGCACCTTGGAGACGACTAGCGGGACCGGGGAGCTGTTTTTT. This encodes CASTLETTSGTGELFF.

This chain connects TRBV28 to TRBJ1-2, with D unclear. The germline V gene has CDR1 MDHEN and CDR2 SYDVKM. The CDR3 consists of 11 residues. Trimming left V 7 bases short and J 2 bases short, with 5 bases between. In nucleotides, the CDR3 is TGTGCCAGCACCCAAAACTATGGCTACACCTTC. Protein product: CASTQNYGYTF.

In this sample, this clone turned up a few times. CDR3 loop: CASSETYLNTEAFF. CDR3 sequence (DNA): TGTGCCAGCAGTGAAACCTACCTGAACACTGAAGCTTTCTTT. This chain links TRBV6-1 with TRBJ1-1, with unresolved D. The V end lost 2 bases, the J end lost 0 bases, and 7 bases lay between the germline ends. Germline assignment: CDR1 MNHNS and CDR2 SASEGT. CDR3 length: 14 residues.

In its sample, this clone was seen once. The chain carries TRBV28 and TRBJ1-1, with a possible D match to TRBD1 (6 bases). Germline-derived CDR1 and CDR2 are MDHEN and SYDVKM. Trimming pared 3 bases from V and 0 bases from J, leaving 11 bases between. This CDR3 has 15 residues. This CDR3 reads CASSFPGDMNTEAFF. As DNA, the CDR3 is TGTGCCAGCAGTTTTCCAGGGGACATGAACACTGAAGCTTTCTTT.

The chain uses TRBV14 and TRBJ2-3; D ambiguous. Between the trimmed V and J ends, which lost 0 bases and 7 bases, there was a span of 11 bases. Germline loops: CDR1 SGHDN, CDR2 FVKESK. CDR3 size: 14 residues. The CDR3 bases are TGTGCCAGCAGCCAAGATATTTTACAGAATACGCAGTATTTT. This translates into CASSQDILQNTQYF.

This chain uses TRBV5-1 with TRBJ1-1; weak D call: TRBD1 (6 bases). Trimming shortened V by 3 bases and J by 2 bases, and 11 bases separated the two germline ends. This CDR3 spans 14 amino acids. From germline, CDR1 is SGHRS and CDR2 YFSETQ. CDR3 sequence reads: CASSYRDSNTEAFF. DNA for the CDR3: TGCGCCAGCAGCTACAGGGATTCAAACACTGAAGCTTTCTTT.